This TCR beta chain appears in the sequencing data of a study of blood T cell repertoires in COVID-19. Study overall: Samples representing acute and convalescent COVID-19 were sourced from the United States, Italy and Spain. Sample material is recorded as cDNA or gDNA derived from T cells, B-cell-depleted T cells, or PBMCs.

Germline CDR1 SGDLS, CDR2 YYNGEE. V lost 4 bases to trimming and J lost 5 bases, with 19 bases between them. This CDR3 spans 15 amino acids. Seattle patients were enrolled while actively infected and followed longitudinally. In the source study's methods: Amplification from reference gene primers served as the basis for estimated nucleated cell counts. Sequencing used immunoSEQ multiplex PCR; TCRdb keeps in-frame clones, though not all of them. For V, J and clone size, that table is used; D and trimming come from the DNA. Of 130,000 or so clones detected, about 88% appear once; the ten largest clones hold under 3%.

The clonotype was recovered from a human donor with COVID-19, enrolled during active disease. The donor label of this sample is uncertain. The material sequenced was peripheral blood. The chain joins TRBV9 to TRBJ2-7, with a possible D match to TRBD2 (5 bases). CDR3 DNA: TGTGCCAGCAGCCCCCCATCGACAAGGGAGCACGAGCAGTACTTC. This sequence encodes CASSPPSTREHEQYF.